The rows below give T cell receptor beta chains drawn from one sample of a study of shared clonotypes between healthy human individuals. Profiled with immunoSEQ multiplex PCR; TCRdb holds only in-frame clones, not every one. This sample carries 550,000 to 750,000 clones, about 91% of them seen once, and the ten largest clones take 24%. Material: naive CD8+ T cells sorted from blood. The origin of the receptors is a man younger than 45 in good health. The CDR3 runs from the conserved cysteine through the conserved F or W. A D gene is named only where the DNA matches it firmly. Clone size is not always given. Where it is, it says once, few, many or a class for expanded clones.

cdr3_nt: TGTGCCAGCAGCTCCCCCAGCGAGGGCACAGATACGCAGTATTTT; cdr3_aa: CASSSPSEGTDTQYF; j_call: TRBJ2-3; v_call: TRBV14; clone_size: -; d_call: -
cdr3_nt: TGTGCCAGCAGTTTAAGGGCGGCCTACGAGCAGTACTTC; cdr3_aa: CASSLRAAYEQYF; j_call: TRBJ2-7; v_call: TRBV27; clone_size: -; d_call: -
cdr3_nt: TGTGCCAGCAGCGACAGGGGGCAGCCCGGGGAGCTGTTTTTT; cdr3_aa: CASSDRGQPGELFF; j_call: TRBJ2-2; v_call: TRBV6-1; clone_size: -; d_call: TRBD1
cdr3_nt: TGTGCCTGGAGTGTAGGCGGGAGGTACGAGCAGTACTTC; cdr3_aa: CAWSVGGRYEQYF; j_call: TRBJ2-7; v_call: TRBV30; clone_size: -; d_call: TRBD2
cdr3_nt: TGTGCCAGCAGCTCATGGGGACGGGACAGTACGTTGTATGTCGAGCAGTACTTC; cdr3_aa: CASSSWGRDSTLYVEQYF; j_call: TRBJ2-7; v_call: TRBV7-6; clone_size: -; d_call: TRBD1
cdr3_nt: TGTGCTAGTGGTGCCGACGGGGGTACCGGGGAGCTGTTTTTT; cdr3_aa: CASGADGGTGELFF; j_call: TRBJ2-2; v_call: TRBV12-5; clone_size: -; d_call: -
cdr3_nt: TGTGCCAGCAGATCGGACAGGTTGGAGACCCAGTACTTC; cdr3_aa: CASRSDRLETQYF; j_call: TRBJ2-5; v_call: TRBV6-5; clone_size: -; d_call: TRBD1
cdr3_nt: TGTGCCAGCAGCTTGGTTGCGGGAGCCGAGCAGTACTTC; cdr3_aa: CASSLVAGAEQYF; j_call: TRBJ2-7; v_call: TRBV5-6; clone_size: -; d_call: TRBD2
cdr3_nt: TGTGCCAGCAGCCTCCCCGGGTCAGTGCCTATCACAGATACGCAGTATTTT; cdr3_aa: CASSLPGSVPITDTQYF; j_call: TRBJ2-3; v_call: TRBV7-2; clone_size: -; d_call: -
cdr3_nt: TGTGCCAGCAGCGGAGGACAGGGATATACCTACGAGCAGTACTTC; cdr3_aa: CASSGGQGYTYEQYF; j_call: TRBJ2-7; v_call: TRBV9; clone_size: -; d_call: TRBD1
cdr3_nt: TGTGCCAGCAGCCCCCACGGCGGGGGTCGCTCCTACAATGAGCAGTTCTTC; cdr3_aa: CASSPHGGGRSYNEQFF; j_call: TRBJ2-1; v_call: TRBV7-9; clone_size: -; d_call: TRBD2
cdr3_nt: TGTGCCAGCAGTTTACTTAACACAGATACGCAGTATTTT; cdr3_aa: CASSLLNTDTQYF; j_call: TRBJ2-3; v_call: TRBV27; clone_size: -; d_call: -
cdr3_nt: TGTGCCAGCCCTTTGCGCGCGGGGGTTACTTACGAGCAGTACTTC; cdr3_aa: CASPLRAGVTYEQYF; j_call: TRBJ2-7; v_call: TRBV6-1; clone_size: -; d_call: TRBD2
cdr3_nt: TGCGCCAGCAGCTTTAGCTTACCCACAGATACGCAGTATTTT; cdr3_aa: CASSFSLPTDTQYF; j_call: TRBJ2-3; v_call: TRBV5-1; clone_size: -; d_call: -
cdr3_nt: TGTGCCAGCAAAGGGGACCACGAGCAGTACTTC; cdr3_aa: CASKGDHEQYF; j_call: TRBJ2-7; v_call: TRBV6-6; clone_size: -; d_call: -
cdr3_nt: TGCAGCGTAGTAGCGGAGACCTACAATGAGCAGTTCTTC; cdr3_aa: CSVVAETYNEQFF; j_call: TRBJ2-1; v_call: TRBV29-1; clone_size: once; d_call: -
cdr3_nt: TGTGCCAGCAGTCGGCAGAGCTACGAGCAGTACTTC; cdr3_aa: CASSRQSYEQYF; j_call: TRBJ2-7; v_call: TRBV25-1; clone_size: -; d_call: -
cdr3_nt: TGTGCCAGCAGTGAACAGGGACCCTCGAATGAGCAGTTCTTC; cdr3_aa: CASSEQGPSNEQFF; j_call: TRBJ2-1; v_call: TRBV2; clone_size: -; d_call: -
cdr3_nt: TGTGCCAGCAGTGACGGGGCGGGCTCCGAGCAGTACTTC; cdr3_aa: CASSDGAGSEQYF; j_call: TRBJ2-7; v_call: TRBV6-4; clone_size: -; d_call: -
cdr3_nt: TGTGCCATCACTGAGGGTTTGGGTCAGCCCCAGCATTTT; cdr3_aa: CAITEGLGQPQHF; j_call: TRBJ1-5; v_call: TRBV10-3; clone_size: -; d_call: -
cdr3_nt: TGTGCCAGCAGCACTGACAGTTACGAGCAGTACTTC; cdr3_aa: CASSTDSYEQYF; j_call: TRBJ2-7; v_call: TRBV7-9; clone_size: -; d_call: -
cdr3_nt: TGTGCCAGCAGTCACTCGGGACTCCTATACGAGCAGTACTTC; cdr3_aa: CASSHSGLLYEQYF; j_call: TRBJ2-7; v_call: TRBV6-6; clone_size: -; d_call: -
cdr3_nt: TGTGCCAGCAGCTTAAGTAAATCGATGGAAACGCAGTATTTT; cdr3_aa: CASSLSKSMETQYF; j_call: TRBJ2-3; v_call: TRBV7-9; clone_size: few; d_call: -
cdr3_nt: TGTGCTAGCAGCCCCGGGACAGGGTATCGCGAAAAACTGTTTTTT; cdr3_aa: CASSPGTGYREKLFF; j_call: TRBJ1-4; v_call: TRBV7-7; clone_size: -; d_call: TRBD1
cdr3_nt: TGTGCCAGCAGCCAAGGTACAGGGGGATATGAGCAGTACTTC; cdr3_aa: CASSQGTGGYEQYF; j_call: TRBJ2-7; v_call: TRBV14; clone_size: once; d_call: TRBD1
cdr3_nt: TGCAGCGTGGGACAGGGTGGGTCCTACGAGCAGTACTTC; cdr3_aa: CSVGQGGSYEQYF; j_call: TRBJ2-7; v_call: TRBV29-1; clone_size: -; d_call: TRBD1
cdr3_nt: TGTGCCTGGAGTACCTACCCGGGACTAGCGGAGGGGGATACGCAGTATTTT; cdr3_aa: CAWSTYPGLAEGDTQYF; j_call: TRBJ2-3; v_call: TRBV30; clone_size: -; d_call: TRBD2
cdr3_nt: TGTGCCAGCAGCTTAGATGGGCTAGCGGGAGACACAGATACGCAGTATTTT; cdr3_aa: CASSLDGLAGDTDTQYF; j_call: TRBJ2-3; v_call: TRBV11-2; clone_size: once; d_call: TRBD2
cdr3_nt: TGTGCCAGCAGCTTAGAGGTATACAATGAGCAGTTCTTC; cdr3_aa: CASSLEVYNEQFF; j_call: TRBJ2-1; v_call: TRBV11-2; clone_size: -; d_call: -
cdr3_nt: TGTGCCAGCAGTTTACCCCTCCGTGGGGACGAGCAGTACTTC; cdr3_aa: CASSLPLRGDEQYF; j_call: TRBJ2-7; v_call: TRBV28; clone_size: -; d_call: -
cdr3_nt: TGTGCCAGTAGTATAGTCGGGGGGCGCGGCACTGAAGCTTTCTTT; cdr3_aa: CASSIVGGRGTEAFF; j_call: TRBJ1-1; v_call: TRBV19; clone_size: -; d_call: -
cdr3_nt: TGTGCCAGCAGCTTAGGAGCGGGAGCTATCTATGAGCAGTTCTTC; cdr3_aa: CASSLGAGAIYEQFF; j_call: TRBJ2-1; v_call: TRBV7-8; clone_size: -; d_call: TRBD2